Presented here are 11 T cell receptor beta chains from one specimen sequenced in a study of T cell responses to AZD1222 COVID-19 vaccine. Libraries were prepared by immunoSEQ multiplex PCR; TCRdb keeps only in-frame clonotypes and omits some of them. The sample shows roughly 150,000 clones, around nine tenths of them seen only once. The starting material was peripheral blood, obtained on day 0 of AZD1222 vaccination. These TCRs come from an adult in good health.

V and J are TRBV5-4 and TRBJ1-2, with TRBD1 matching over 8 bases. After removal of 4 bases from V and 4 bases from J, the junction contained 6 bases not matched to a gene. Germline CDR1 is SGHNT and CDR2 is YYREEE (reference sequence). CDR3 length equals 14 residues. The CDR3 region is CASSPGTGTYGYTF. The CDR3 coding sequence is TGTGCCAGCAGCCCCGGGACAGGAACCTATGGCTACACCTTC.

J is TRBJ2-7 and V is TRBV4-1, with 7 bases fitting TRBD1. V shed 2 bases and J 2 bases; nucleotides not matched to a gene: 9. This CDR3 is built from 16 residues. Germline V lookup: CDR1 MGHRA, CDR2 YSYEKL. The CDR3 region has the DNA TGCGCCAGCAGCCAAAATCCTACCGACAGGGCCTACGAGCAGTACTTC. Protein: CASSQNPTDRAYEQYF.

This clone has a single count. The V call is TRBV28, the J call TRBJ1-5, with a possible D match to TRBD1 (5 bases). The V end was cut by 5 bases, the J end by 7 bases, with 9 bases between. The germline CDR1 and CDR2 sequences are MDHEN and SYDVKM. CDR3 length: 12 residues. The CDR3: CASSQGFQPQHF. The CDR3 DNA follows: TGTGCCAGCAGTCAGGGATTCCAGCCCCAGCATTTT.

The rearrangement uses TRBV10-1 and TRBJ2-5; 10 nucleotides agree with TRBD1. Trimming at V came to 6 bases and at J to 4 bases, leaving 11 bases not matched to a gene. Germline CDR1 and CDR2: WNHNN and SYGVQD (reference sequence). The CDR3 has 16 amino acids. CDR3 DNA sequence: TGCGCCAGCAGCTATGAACGGGACAGGGGATTAGAGACCCAGTACTTC. Its protein product is CASSYERDRGLETQYF.

This sequence joins TRBV6-5 and TRBJ1-5; D remains unclear. V lost 5 bases to trimming and J lost 4 bases, with 6 bases between them. The germline V gene encodes CDR1 MNHEY and CDR2 SVGAGI. CDR3 length equals 12 residues. The CDR3 sequence is CASSQDNQPQHF. Here the CDR3 DNA reads TGTGCCAGCAGTCAGGATAATCAGCCCCAGCATTTT.

V and J are TRBV7-2 and TRBJ2-1; D not certain. V lost 3 bases to trimming and J lost 0 bases, with 12 bases between them. Per germline, CDR1 SGHTA and CDR2 FQGNSA. There are 16 residues in the CDR3. CDR3 residues: CASSLDGPSSYNEQFF. CDR3 nucleotide sequence: TGTGCCAGCAGCTTGGACGGACCAAGCTCCTACAATGAGCAGTTCTTC.

V gene TRBV28 combines with J gene TRBJ2-7; tentatively, D is TRBD1 (6 bases). Germline lookup yields CDR1 MDHEN and CDR2 SYDVKM. The CDR3 covers 14 residues. Trimming cost V 4 bases and J 1 base, with 11 bases left between them. CDR3 bases: TGTGCCAGCAGTTCCGGGACAAATTCCTACGAGCAGTACTTC. It translates to CASSSGTNSYEQYF.

This clone was observed a few times. This sequence joins TRBV9 and TRBJ2-5, with D possibly TRBD1 on 6 matching bases. Germline loops: CDR1 SGDLS, CDR2 YYNGEE. The CDR3 has 13 residues. Trimming took off 4 bases at V and 5 bases at J, with 12 bases between the two ends. The CDR3 protein is CASSSGQSETQYF. DNA for the CDR3: TGTGCCAGCAGCAGCGGACAGTCGGAGACCCAGTACTTC.

V and J are TRBV29-1 and TRBJ2-1, with TRBD2 matching over 15 bases. CDR3 length equals 13 residues. Germline V gene data show CDR1 as SQVTM and CDR2 as ANQGSEA. The V gene end was trimmed by 8 bases and the J gene end by 9 bases; junction bases not matched to a gene: 5. The CDR3 region is CSSWTSGGGEQFF. CDR3 DNA: TGCAGCTCCTGGACTAGCGGGGGGGGTGAGCAGTTCTTC.

The chain links TRBV20-1 to TRBJ1-1, with 10 positions matching TRBD1. Germline V lookup: CDR1 DFQATT, CDR2 SNEGSKA (reference sequence). The CDR3 extends over 22 amino acids. Trimming cost V 3 bases and J 5 bases; bases outside gene matches: 30. CDR3 sequence reads: CSASKWYRMWDRGAMVWTEAFF. The CDR3 DNA follows: TGCAGTGCTAGTAAATGGTATCGGATGTGGGACAGGGGAGCAATGGTATGGACTGAAGCTTTCTTT.

V is TRBV7-9 and J is TRBJ1-2; 7 bases agree with TRBD1. Germline V CDR1 and CDR2: SEHNR, FQNEAQ (reference sequence). Trimming cost V 4 bases and J 2 bases; bases outside gene matches: 1. The CDR3 totals 13 residues. The CDR3, as DNA: TGTGCCAGCAGCTCACAGGGGAACTATGGCTACACCTTC. It specifies CASSSQGNYGYTF.